This is a list of T cell receptor beta chains from one sample in a study of response to subunit inactivated influenza vaccine. TCRdb used MiXCR to reprocess the RT-PCR reads, holding one entry per CDR3 protein. The sample contains about 530,000 distinct CDR3 sequences, 13% of which appear only once. Source: PBMCs from blood, taken about 6 weeks after vaccination. The receptor set was obtained from a man aged 45-65 years who received an inactivated influenza vaccine. Each CDR3 is given with its conserved first and last residue. A D gene is named only where the DNA matches it firmly. A clone size is listed for some rows: how often the clone was seen (once, few, many), or a class if it is expanded.

V gene,clone size,J gene,D gene,CDR3 protein,CDR3 DNA
TRBV4-2,few,TRBJ2-1,TRBD1,CASGGQVKMDNEQFF,TGTGCCAGCGGGGGACAGGTTAAGATGGACAATGAGCAGTTCTTC
TRBV5-8,.,TRBJ2-3,.,CASSSNRASTDTQYF,TGTGCCAGCAGCTCGAACAGGGCTAGCACAGATACGCAGTATTTT
TRBV3-1,few,TRBJ2-1,.,CASSQVFSDVSYNEQFF,TGTGCCAGCAGCCAAGTTTTCTCAGACGTCTCCTACAATGAGCAGTTCTTC
TRBV7-2,.,TRBJ2-1,TRBD2,CASSVSSGIHNEQFF,TGTGCCAGCAGCGTGTCTAGCGGGATCCACAATGAGCAGTTCTTC
TRBV5-4,few,TRBJ1-2,.,CASRAATRDNYGYTF,TGTGCCAGCAGAGCGGCGACGAGAGATAACTATGGCTACACCTTC
TRBV12-3/TRBV12-4,many,TRBJ2-7,.,CASSLFAVHEQYF,TGTGCCAGCAGTTTATTTGCGGTCCACGAGCAGTACTTC
TRBV20-1,many,TRBJ2-7,.,CSVKEGAPEQYF,TGCAGTGTTAAGGAGGGGGCTCCCGAGCAGTACTTC
TRBV12-3/TRBV12-4,.,TRBJ2-7,TRBD1,CASSSLGTAQGEQYF,TGTGCCAGCAGTTCTCTAGGGACAGCCCAAGGCGAGCAGTACTTC
TRBV5-1,.,TRBJ2-7,TRBD1,CASSIMGQGAGGEQYF,TGCGCCAGCAGCATAATGGGACAGGGGGCCGGCGGCGAGCAGTACTTC
TRBV9,few,TRBJ2-5,.,CASSRDEGTQYF,TGTGCCAGCAGCCGGGACGAGGGGACCCAGTACTTC
TRBV7-2,few,TRBJ2-3,.,CASSLGGPQYF,TGTGCCAGCAGCTTAGGGGGTCCGCAGTATTTT
TRBV29-1,.,TRBJ1-4,TRBD1,CSAVDRESEKLFF,TGCAGCGCCGTCGACAGGGAAAGTGAAAAACTGTTTTTT
TRBV3-1,.,TRBJ2-7,TRBD1,CASSQDITGADEQYF,TGTGCCAGCAGCCAAGATATAACAGGGGCGGACGAGCAGTACTTC
TRBV7-6,.,TRBJ1-4,TRBD1,CASSPTGDSNEKLFF,TGTGCCAGCAGCCCGACCGGGGACAGTAATGAAAAACTGTTTTTT
TRBV3-1,.,TRBJ2-1,.,CASSQDRGRNEQFF,TGTGCCAGCAGCCAAGATCGGGGTAGGAATGAGCAGTTCTTC
TRBV20-1,many,TRBJ2-1,TRBD2,CSARDGLAASYNEQFF,TGCAGTGCTAGAGACGGACTAGCGGCCTCCTACAATGAGCAGTTCTTC
TRBV24-1,few,TRBJ2-5,.,CATSDLFSEQETQYF,TGTGCCACCAGTGATTTGTTCTCAGAACAAGAGACCCAGTACTTC
TRBV6-1,.,TRBJ2-3,.,CASSPQGNYDTDTQYF,TGTGCCAGCAGCCCTCAGGGGAATTATGACACAGATACGCAGTATTTT
TRBV28,.,TRBJ2-7,TRBD2,CASSLGLAGEAYEQYF,TGTGCCAGCAGCCTTGGACTAGCGGGAGAAGCCTACGAGCAGTACTTC
TRBV4-1,.,TRBJ2-5,TRBD1,CASSLTRDSRETQYF,TGCGCCAGCAGCCTTACCCGGGACAGTCGGGAGACCCAGTACTTC